A single sample gave rise to the 7 T cell receptor beta chains below, sequenced in a study of blood T cell repertoires in COVID-19. Sequencing was performed with immunoSEQ multiplex PCR; in TCRdb, only in-frame clones are kept and a portion is missing. The sample consists of about 220,000 clones, approximately 88% of them appearing once. The sample was PBMCs or T cells enriched from blood (not recorded which). The receptor set was obtained from a woman in her forties with acute COVID-19.

The rearrangement uses TRBV5-1 and TRBJ1-2; TRBD1 matches 8 bases. V lost 0 bases to trimming and J lost 7 bases; unmatched junction nucleotides: 5. This CDR3 has 14 residues. Germline assignment: CDR1 SGHRS and CDR2 YFSETQ. Written as DNA, the CDR3 is TGCGCCAGCAGCTTGGACAGGGGGGCCGGTGGCTACACCTTC. This translates into CASSLDRGAGGYTF.

This clone is a singleton in its sample. This rearrangement joins TRBV29-1 to TRBJ1-1; 8 bases are a match to TRBD1. Germline values: CDR1 SQVTM, CDR2 ANQGSEA. V gave up 8 bases and J gave up 1 base; unmatched junction bases: 6. This CDR3 spans 13 amino acids. DNA of the CDR3: TGCAGCTCATACAGGGGGTGGAACACTGAAGCTTTCTTT. Translating it yields CSSYRGWNTEAFF.

V is TRBV9 and J is TRBJ1-1; perhaps TRBD1 as D (5 bases). V dropped 0 bases and J dropped 6 bases, with 15 bases sitting between them. This CDR3 is 15 amino acids long. The germline V gene has CDR1 SGDLS and CDR2 YYNGEE. In DNA, the CDR3 is TGTGCCAGCAGCGTAGGTCCTTCAAAACAGGCTGAAGCTTTCTTT. Residues: CASSVGPSKQAEAFF.

This clone was detected only once. The rearrangement uses TRBV7-9 and TRBJ1-2; 8 bases align to TRBD1. CDR3 length equals 15 residues. Trimming at V came to 5 bases and at J to 4 bases, leaving 9 bases not matched to a gene. CDR1 is SEHNR and CDR2 is FQNEAQ in the germline V gene (reference sequence). The CDR3 is CASSPQTGEGYGYTF. In nucleotides, the CDR3 is TGTGCCAGCAGCCCCCAGACAGGGGAGGGCTATGGCTACACCTTC.

This chain uses TRBV5-1 with TRBJ2-3; D gene unclear. The CDR3 sequence is 15 residues long. V lost 2 bases, J lost 0 bases, and 10 bases lay in between. Looked up from germline, CDR1 is SGHRS and CDR2 is YFSETQ. The CDR3 here is CASSLRGYSTDTQYF. The DNA of the CDR3 is TGCGCCAGCAGCTTACGCGGATATAGCACAGATACGCAGTATTTT.

Ten or more counts support this clone. V and J are TRBV24-1 and TRBJ2-3; D is perhaps TRBD1 (5 bases). Germline V gene lookup returns CDR1 KGHDR and CDR2 SFDVKD. Trimming left V 4 bases short and J 2 bases short, with 12 bases between. The CDR3 is 15 amino acids. The CDR3 DNA follows: TGTGCCACCAGTGACAGGGTATTCGACACAGATACGCAGTATTTT. It is translated as CATSDRVFDTDTQYF.

The chain links TRBV9 to TRBJ2-3, with D perhaps matching TRBD2 (7 bases). Germline V lookup: CDR1 SGDLS, CDR2 YYNGEE. V was clipped by 0 bases and J by 0 bases, with 14 bases between them. The length of the CDR3 is 17 residues. CDR3 sequence reads: CASSVDGGRRSTDTQYF. Here the CDR3 DNA reads TGTGCCAGCAGCGTAGACGGGGGGCGGAGGAGCACAGATACGCAGTATTTT.